Listed below are T cell receptor beta chains from one sample, sequenced in a study of identical twins. In TCRdb, the 5' RACE reads were re-called with MiXCR into one record per CDR3 protein. The sample holds 400,000 to 550,000 distinct CDR3 sequences, approximately 24% seen once. The same data also went into a second study, on T cells expressing NK-cell markers.

What was sequenced was CD4+ T cells sorted from blood. The receptors shown here come from a woman between 18 and 29 years old in good health. The CDR3 runs from the conserved cysteine through the conserved F or W. D genes are given only for firm matches. Clone size is not always given. Where it is, it says once, few, many or a class for expanded clones.

j_gene: TRBJ2-7; d_gene: TRBD1; abundance: many; v_gene: TRBV7-9; CDR3aa: CATNRDRGYEQYF; CDR3nt: TGTGCGACCAACCGGGACAGGGGGTACGAGCAGTACTTC
j_gene: TRBJ2-5; d_gene: -; abundance: -; v_gene: TRBV11-2; CDR3aa: CASSTGDRAGGETQYF; CDR3nt: TGTGCCAGCAGCACCGGGGACCGAGCTGGTGGAGAGACCCAGTACTTC
j_gene: TRBJ2-5; d_gene: -; abundance: -; v_gene: TRBV7-9; CDR3aa: CASSLRGRSVQETQYF; CDR3nt: TGTGCCAGCAGCTTAAGGGGAAGGTCAGTCCAAGAGACCCAGTACTTC
j_gene: TRBJ2-3; d_gene: -; abundance: few; v_gene: TRBV20-1; CDR3aa: CSARRPRLGGTDTQYF; CDR3nt: TGCAGTGCTAGAAGACCCCGACTAGGAGGCACAGATACGCAGTATTTT
j_gene: TRBJ2-2; d_gene: -; abundance: many; v_gene: TRBV12-1; CDR3aa: CASSPSFVEQAGELFF; CDR3nt: TGTGCCAGCAGCCCCTCCTTCGTGGAACAGGCCGGGGAGCTGTTTTTT
j_gene: TRBJ2-5; d_gene: TRBD2; abundance: few; v_gene: TRBV9; CDR3aa: CASSVGLAWEETQYF; CDR3nt: TGTGCCAGCAGCGTGGGACTAGCGTGGGAAGAGACCCAGTACTTC
j_gene: TRBJ2-5; d_gene: -; abundance: -; v_gene: TRBV7-2; CDR3aa: CASSPKARTIPGETQYF; CDR3nt: TGTGCCAGCAGCCCAAAGGCAAGGACTATCCCGGGGGAGACCCAGTACTTC
j_gene: TRBJ1-1; d_gene: -; abundance: -; v_gene: TRBV9; CDR3aa: CASSVGQAPGDTEAFF; CDR3nt: TGTGCCAGCAGCGTAGGCCAGGCACCGGGGGACACTGAAGCTTTCTTT
j_gene: TRBJ2-7; d_gene: -; abundance: many; v_gene: TRBV29-1; CDR3aa: CSVEVSLLSYEQYF; CDR3nt: TGCAGCGTTGAAGTATCCCTACTTAGCTACGAGCAGTACTTC
j_gene: TRBJ2-5; d_gene: -; abundance: few; v_gene: TRBV4-1; CDR3aa: CASSPNIGTQYF; CDR3nt: TGCGCCAGCAGCCCCAACATCGGGACCCAGTACTTC
j_gene: TRBJ1-2; d_gene: TRBD1; abundance: few; v_gene: TRBV25-1; CDR3aa: CASSETGTYGYTF; CDR3nt: TGTGCCAGCAGTGAGACAGGGACCTATGGCTACACCTTC
j_gene: TRBJ2-1; d_gene: TRBD2; abundance: once; v_gene: TRBV3-1; CDR3aa: CASSQVWFGLDFYNEQFF; CDR3nt: TGTGCCAGCAGCCAAGTTTGGTTCGGACTAGACTTCTACAATGAGCAGTTCTTC
j_gene: TRBJ2-1; d_gene: TRBD2; abundance: -; v_gene: TRBV6-1; CDR3aa: CASRRTSGSPSYNEQFF; CDR3nt: TGTGCCAGCAGGAGGACTAGCGGGAGCCCATCCTACAATGAGCAGTTCTTC
j_gene: TRBJ2-1; d_gene: TRBD2; abundance: many; v_gene: TRBV12-3/TRBV12-4; CDR3aa: CASKGLAGGHSYNEQFF; CDR3nt: TGTGCCAGTAAGGGACTAGCGGGAGGACACTCCTACAATGAGCAGTTCTTC
j_gene: TRBJ2-3; d_gene: TRBD2; abundance: -; v_gene: TRBV19; CDR3aa: CASSTSSGGHTDTQYF; CDR3nt: TGTGCCAGTAGTACGTCTAGCGGGGGCCACACAGATACGCAGTATTTT
j_gene: TRBJ1-1; d_gene: -; abundance: -; v_gene: TRBV20-1; CDR3aa: CSAASFPEAFF; CDR3nt: TGCAGTGCTGCGTCTTTCCCTGAAGCTTTCTTT
j_gene: TRBJ1-2; d_gene: -; abundance: -; v_gene: TRBV6-1; CDR3aa: CASSEMGQAGGYTF; CDR3nt: TGTGCCAGCAGTGAAATGGGACAAGCCGGTGGCTACACCTTC
j_gene: TRBJ2-1; d_gene: -; abundance: few; v_gene: TRBV12-3/TRBV12-4; CDR3aa: CASGIRNEQFF; CDR3nt: TGTGCCAGCGGCATACGGAATGAGCAGTTCTTC
j_gene: TRBJ2-2; d_gene: TRBD2; abundance: -; v_gene: TRBV10-3; CDR3aa: CAISDMRLAGGAGELFF; CDR3nt: TGTGCCATCAGTGATATGAGACTAGCGGGAGGGGCCGGGGAGCTGTTTTTT
j_gene: TRBJ1-2; d_gene: TRBD1; abundance: -; v_gene: TRBV20-1; CDR3aa: CSASGGDRNNYGYTF; CDR3nt: TGCAGTGCTAGTGGGGGGGACAGAAACAACTATGGCTACACCTTC
j_gene: TRBJ1-4; d_gene: -; abundance: -; v_gene: TRBV20-1; CDR3aa: CSAQSQGKGEKLFF; CDR3nt: TGCAGTGCTCAATCCCAGGGCAAGGGTGAAAAACTGTTTTTT
j_gene: TRBJ2-7; d_gene: -; abundance: few; v_gene: TRBV3-1; CDR3aa: CASSHGGRIEQYF; CDR3nt: TGTGCCAGCAGCCACGGGGGTCGAATAGAGCAGTACTTC
j_gene: TRBJ2-2; d_gene: -; abundance: few; v_gene: TRBV5-5; CDR3aa: CASSLEGSRNTGELFF; CDR3nt: TGTGCCAGCAGCTTGGAGGGTAGCAGGAACACCGGGGAGCTGTTTTTT
j_gene: TRBJ2-7; d_gene: TRBD2; abundance: few; v_gene: TRBV15; CDR3aa: CATSRESAGLAGYEQYF; CDR3nt: TGTGCCACCAGCAGAGAATCCGCTGGACTAGCGGGGTACGAGCAGTACTTC
j_gene: TRBJ2-6; d_gene: -; abundance: -; v_gene: TRBV5-1; CDR3aa: CASSLIPSLANVLTF; CDR3nt: TGCGCCAGCAGCTTGATCCCTTCCCTGGCCAACGTCCTGACTTTC
j_gene: TRBJ2-1; d_gene: TRBD1; abundance: -; v_gene: TRBV12-3/TRBV12-4; CDR3aa: CASSLSRGSGEQFF; CDR3nt: TGTGCCAGCAGTTTATCCAGGGGGTCGGGAGAGCAGTTCTTC
j_gene: TRBJ1-1; d_gene: -; abundance: -; v_gene: TRBV5-6; CDR3aa: CASSLGPDTEAFF; CDR3nt: TGTGCCAGCAGCTTAGGGCCAGACACTGAAGCTTTCTTT
j_gene: TRBJ2-1; d_gene: -; abundance: once; v_gene: TRBV7-2; CDR3aa: CASSLMAGPGNEQFF; CDR3nt: TGTGCCAGCAGCTTAATGGCGGGACCAGGGAATGAGCAGTTCTTC
j_gene: TRBJ2-3; d_gene: -; abundance: -; v_gene: TRBV5-1; CDR3aa: CASSSDWEGGTQYF; CDR3nt: TGCGCCAGCAGCTCCGACTGGGAAGGGGGTACGCAGTATTTT